This T cell receptor beta chain was found in a study of T cells after yellow fever vaccination. Whole-study findings and limits: Clones from primary vaccination mostly reappeared after the booster (roughly 95% CD4, approximately 86% CD8). Clonotypes found in both CD4 and CD8 compartments made up a small share.

TCRdb recomputed calls from the 5' RACE reads with MiXCR, one row per CDR3 protein. The table has 170,000 or so distinct CDR3 sequences, around 9% seen once. The sample holds many counts of this clonotype. Its target is unknown. Losses at the gene ends were 4 bases for V and 1 base for J; bases not matched to a gene: 4. Per germline, CDR1 ENHRY and CDR2 SYGVKD. The CDR3 is 15 residues long. The gene calls are TRBV10-3 and TRBJ2-3; TRBD1 matches 8 bases. This clonotype was obtained from a man younger than 35 who received the YFV17D yellow fever vaccine. The source was CD8+ T cells sorted from PBMCs, collected 45 days after the yellow fever booster vaccination. In DNA, the CDR3 is TGTGCCATCAGTGTGGACAGGGCGGGCACAGATACGCAGTATTTT. Translation: CAISVDRAGTDTQYF.